The present TCR beta chain was sequenced within a study of T-cell memory formation after mild COVID-19 (dated by TCRdb to 2020 to 2023). Study-level background: TCR sequence clusters from the two donors were largely donor specific. T-cell clones expanding and contracting after mild COVID-19 in two donors were tracked by longitudinal TCRalpha and TCRbeta repertoire sequencing. The cohort was made up of two young adult volunteers, one female and one male, who were previously healthy.

Comment on this clonotype: Its antigen specificity is not known. Per-base qualities were not stored, and no clone one base away is much larger.

PBMCs were isolated by Ficoll-Paque density gradient centrifugation. Sequencing used an Illumina NovaSeq 6000. cDNA libraries for TCRalpha and TCRbeta were prepared by 5'RACE using constant-segment primers, with sample barcodes and unique molecular identifiers added. RNA was extracted from every sample with Trizol reagent. Library amplification was performed in two PCR steps, and a second sample barcode and Illumina TruSeq adapters were introduced in the second step. Libraries were sequenced on an Illumina NovaSeq with 2 x 150 bp paired-end reads. Under the source paper's analysis protocol: Reads were demultiplexed and collapsed into UMI-guided consensus sequences with migec v1.2.7. Using mixcr v2.1.11, the UMI consensuses were aligned to TRA and TRB V and J templates and assembled into clonotypes. A clonotype was counted as expanded or contracted only if both edgeR and NoisET called the change significant, with noise models trained on biological replicates. For edgeR calls, a false discovery rate-adjusted p below 0.01 and a log2 fold-change threshold of 1 were applied. As an exploratory analysis of dynamics, max-normalized trajectories of the 1000 most abundant clonotypes were examined with PCA combined with hierarchical clustering. Each responding clone was given a CD4 or CD8 phenotype based on the CD4+ and CD8+ repertoires, which had been sequenced separately. TCRdb trimmed the raw reads at Q25, called clones with MiXCR and kept productive beta chains. CDR3 protein duplicates are merged, each entry listing the most common genes and DNA. The V and J calls reflect TCRdb's pipeline rather than the authors' work. Recorded for this sample are about 350,000 distinct CDR3 sequences; roughly an eighth of them occurred a single time. Roughly 20% of the sample rests with the top ten.

The investigation overall reported the following: Some responding clones were detected in pre-infection memory, which suggested that pre-existing cross-reactive memory T cells had joined the SARS-CoV-2 response. SARS-CoV-2 specificity was not confirmed for the second-wave clones peaking on day 37. Contracting CD4+ clones were found mainly in CM and EM memory subsets, while CD8+ clones were enriched in EMRA. The study covered only two mild cases, and larger cohorts including severe cases with pre-infection samples were considered necessary. Clones contracting from day 15 to 85 had balanced CD4/CD8 phenotypes, while a second wave expanding from day 15 to 37 was biased towards CD4+.

In the germline V gene (reference sequence), CDR1 corresponds to LNHNV and CDR2 to YYDKDF. There are 16 amino acids in the CDR3, from cysteine to phenylalanine inclusive. The sequence is cut down to CDR3 DNA, 48 bases in frame from base 1. Germline trimming amounts to 0 bases on V and 4 bases on J, with 7 as the count of junction bases outside the gene matches. Sequences were obtained from PBMCs or a T cell subset sorted from them (not recorded which). In this chain, TRBV15 is recombined with TRBJ2-3; TRBD2 aligns with 7 central bases. The TCR was taken from a man aged 18 to 30 who had mild COVID-19 (a few samples of this study predate the infection). The sample titles of this study are shuffled in the database, so cell type and time point are left out; the donor was told from shared clones. The CDR3 loop reads CATSRDNGGRADTQYF. The DNA sequence is as follows: TGTGCCACCAGCAGAGATAACGGGGGGAGAGCAGATACGCAGTATTTT. The full variable domain, with segments outside the CDR3 supplied by the reference TRBV15 and TRBJ2-3 proteins, appears as DAMVIQNPRYQVTQFGKPVTLSCSQTLNHNVMYWYQQKSSQAPKLLFHYYDKDFNNEADTPDNFQSRRPNTSFCFLDIRSPGLGDTAMYLCATSRDNGGRADTQYFGPGTRLTVL.